This T cell receptor beta chain was recorded in a study of blood T cell repertoires in COVID-19. Profiled with immunoSEQ multiplex PCR; TCRdb holds only in-frame clones, not every one. The data show about 210,000 clones, around 82% seen once. Germline V gene lookup returns CDR1 SGHKS and CDR2 YYEKEE (reference sequence). The J segment lost 12 bases and the V segment lost 4 bases, leaving 11 bases of the junction unmatched. The CDR3 is made up of 14 amino acids. The table lists this clone with a count of one. The source is a woman in her 50s with acute or convalescent COVID-19. Sequences were obtained from peripheral blood. V gene TRBV5-5 combines with J gene TRBJ2-1; 9 bases align to TRBD1. DNA for the CDR3: TGTGCCAGCAGCCTGGGGGACAGGGCTTCCCTGCAGTTCTTC. As protein: CASSLGDRASLQFF.